What follows describes a single T cell receptor beta chain. The sample belongs to a study of blood T cell repertoires in COVID-19. Study summary: PBMCs, B-cell-depleted T cells, or T cells provided the cDNA or gDNA that made up the material.

The germline gives CDR1 ENHRY, CDR2 SYGVKD. Trimming left V 3 bases short and J 6 bases short, with 12 bases between. There are 14 residues in the CDR3. Measured with immunoSEQ multiplex PCR; TCRdb has only the in-frame clones, and not every one. The sample records 230,000 or so clones, approximately 83% being singletons. The sequencing sample was made of peripheral blood. This receptor was obtained from a man aged 50 or older with active or convalescent COVID-19. The chain is built from TRBV10-3 and TRBJ2-4, with a possible D match to TRBD2 (6 bases). The CDR3 here is CAISDVKGLNIQYF. CDR3 DNA sequence: TGTGCCATCAGTGATGTAAAGGGACTAAACATTCAGTACTTC.